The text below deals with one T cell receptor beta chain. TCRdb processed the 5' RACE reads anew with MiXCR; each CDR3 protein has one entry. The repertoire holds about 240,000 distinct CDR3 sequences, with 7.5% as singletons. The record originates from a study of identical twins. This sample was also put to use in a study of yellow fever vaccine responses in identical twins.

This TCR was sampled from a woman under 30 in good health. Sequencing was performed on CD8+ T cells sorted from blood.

The CDR3 spells CASSLPSGVVDTQYF. CDR3 in DNA: TGTGCCAGCAGTTTACCGAGCGGGGTCGTGGATACGCAGTATTTT. This chain links TRBV2 with TRBJ2-3; the match to TRBD2 covers 7 bases. The germline gives CDR1 SNHLY, CDR2 FYNNEI. The J segment lost 6 bases and the V segment lost 5 bases, leaving 11 bases of the junction unmatched. The CDR3 is 15 residues long.